The rows below give T cell receptor beta chains drawn from one sample of a study of blood T cell repertoires in COVID-19. Sequencing was performed with immunoSEQ multiplex PCR; in TCRdb, only in-frame clones are kept and a portion is missing. This table has roughly 200,000 clones, about nine tenths appearing once. Sequencing was performed on peripheral blood. The receptors come from a man younger than 35 with active or convalescent COVID-19. CDR3s include the opening cysteine and the closing phenylalanine or tryptophan. Fields, in order: V gene, clone size, D gene, J gene, CDR3 DNA, CDR3 protein. A D gene is named only where the DNA matches it firmly. Expanded clones are given a class, and other clones once, few, many or no size at all.

>TRBV5-1|NA|TRBD1|TRBJ2-2
TGCGCCAGCAGCACACGGGACAGGGGGCTTAAGACCGGGGAGCTGTTTTTT
CASSTRDRGLKTGELFF
>TRBV18|NA|NA|TRBJ1-5
TGTGCCAGCTCACCACGGGGGGGAGAGCCCCAGCATTTT
CASSPRGGEPQHF
>TRBV6-5|once|NA|TRBJ2-7
TGTGCCAGCAGTTACTCGCGGGGAGGAAACTACGAGCAGTACTTC
CASSYSRGGNYEQYF
>TRBV7-2|NA|NA|TRBJ1-6
TGTGCCAGCAGCCCACGACGGGGTAATTCACCCCTCCACTTT
CASSPRRGNSPLHF
>TRBV6-5|NA|NA|TRBJ1-5
TGTGCCGGGGAACAGGGTTTCGGTCAGCCCCAGCATTTT
CAGEQGFGQPQHF
>TRBV13|NA|TRBD2|TRBJ2-3
TGTGCCAGCAGCTCGACTAGCGGGGGTCCAGATACGCAGTATTTT
CASSSTSGGPDTQYF
>TRBV19|NA|TRBD1|TRBJ1-5
TGTGCCAGTAGTGATGGACAGGGTCGGCGTCAGCCCCAGCATTTT
CASSDGQGRRQPQHF
>TRBV7-9|NA|TRBD1|TRBJ1-2
TGTGCCAGCACCCTGAGGCTAGCAGGGGGCTATGATGGCTACACCTTC
CASTLRLAGGYDGYTF
>TRBV21-1|once|NA|TRBJ1-2
TGTGCCAGCAGCACTCCGACACTTAACTATGGCTACACCTTC
CASSTPTLNYGYTF
>TRBV30|NA|NA|TRBJ1-4
TGTGCCTGGAGTGCGGGTGCAACTAATGAAAAACTGTTTTTT
CAWSAGATNEKLFF
>TRBV6-2/TRBV6-3|NA|TRBD1|TRBJ2-2
TGTGCCAGCAGCCGACAGGGGGGCACCGGGGAGCTGTTTTTT
CASSRQGGTGELFF
>TRBV11-2|NA|TRBD1|TRBJ1-4
TGTGCCAGCAGCTTAGGGCAGGGGGCTCTCGGAGAAAAACTGTTTTTT
CASSLGQGALGEKLFF
>TRBV2|NA|NA|TRBJ2-3
TGTGCCAGCAGCTCCGACAGGAATCCAGATACGCAGTATTTT
CASSSDRNPDTQYF
>TRBV29-1|NA|TRBD1|TRBJ1-3
TGCAGCGTTGAATCGGGGACAGTAGGCTCTGGAAACACCATATATTTT
CSVESGTVGSGNTIYF
>TRBV7-2|NA|TRBD2|TRBJ2-1
TGTGCCAGCAGCTTGACTAGCGAGACAAAGGAGGAGCAGTTCTTC
CASSLTSETKEEQFF
>TRBV19|NA|TRBD1|TRBJ1-1
TGTGCCAGTAGCAAAGGGGGACAGGGTTACACTGAAGCTTTCTTT
CASSKGGQGYTEAFF
>TRBV9|NA|TRBD2|TRBJ2-3
TGTGCCAGCAGCGCGGGACTAGCGACCACAGATACGCAGTATTTT
CASSAGLATTDTQYF
>TRBV5-5|NA|NA|TRBJ1-1
TGTGCCAGCAGCTCACTCAGCGGGGTAAGCACTGAAGCTTTCTTT
CASSSLSGVSTEAFF
>TRBV7-2|few|TRBD2|TRBJ2-1
TGTGCCAGCAGCTTAGTAGCGGGAGGGTACGATGAGCAGTTCTTC
CASSLVAGGYDEQFF
>TRBV27|NA|TRBD1|TRBJ2-7
TGTGCCAGCAGCACGGGACAGAGCTCCTACGAGCAGTACTTC
CASSTGQSSYEQYF
>TRBV4-2|NA|NA|TRBJ1-2
TGTGCCAGCAGCCCGGGGGGTCAGGGAGTCGGGTATGGCTACACCTTC
CASSPGGQGVGYGYTF
>TRBV20-1|NA|NA|TRBJ1-4
TGCAGTGCTAGTGAAGGCAGGGTGGCTAATGAAAAACTGTTTTTT
CSASEGRVANEKLFF
>TRBV5-5|NA|NA|TRBJ1-5
TGTGCCAGCAGCTTGGACCCCAGGGGCAATCAGCCCCAGCATTTT
CASSLDPRGNQPQHF
>TRBV6-2/TRBV6-3|NA|NA|TRBJ2-1
TGTGCCAGCAGCTTCGGGAGCCTCTCCTACAATGAGCAGTTCTTC
CASSFGSLSYNEQFF
>TRBV5-4|NA|NA|TRBJ1-4
TGTGCCAGCAGCCTGGGGGGCAGGGAAGAAAAACTGTTTTTT
CASSLGGREEKLFF
>TRBV3-1/TRBV3-2|NA|NA|TRBJ1-5
TGTGCCAGCAGCCCGAGGGGGGGCGAACCGCCCCAGCATTTT
CASSPRGGEPPQHF
>TRBV4-3|NA|TRBD2|TRBJ2-1
TGCGCCAGCAGCCAATTTTTTGCGGGAGGGAACAATGAGCAGTTCTTC
CASSQFFAGGNNEQFF
>TRBV2|NA|TRBD2|TRBJ2-5
TGTGCCAGCAGTGAGACTAGCGGGGGGGCAAAGACCCAGTACTTC
CASSETSGGAKTQYF
>TRBV18|NA|NA|TRBJ1-4
TGTGCCAGCTCAGCGCGACAGGCAGAGGACGGAAAACTGTTTTTT
CASSARQAEDGKLFF
>TRBV7-2|NA|NA|TRBJ2-3
TGTGCCAGCAGCCAACTAGTGGGGTTCACAGATACGCAGTATTTT
CASSQLVGFTDTQYF
>TRBV11-2|few|NA|TRBJ2-3
TGTGCCAGCAGCCGTAACACAGATACGCAGTATTTT
CASSRNTDTQYF
>TRBV29-1|NA|TRBD1|TRBJ1-1
TGCAGCTCCCGGGACAGGGACACTGAAGCTTTCTTT
CSSRDRDTEAFF
>TRBV4-2|NA|TRBD1|TRBJ1-1
TGTGCCAGCAGCCCGACGGACAGGGGTGTGGACACTGAAGCTTTCTTT
CASSPTDRGVDTEAFF
>TRBV30|NA|TRBD1|TRBJ1-2
TGTGCCTGGAGTGTAGGGGAGACAGGGGGCGCTGATGGCTACACCTTC
CAWSVGETGGADGYTF
>TRBV7-8|NA|NA|TRBJ1-2
TGTGCCAGCAGCTTAACAGACAGGTTCTATGGCTACACCTTC
CASSLTDRFYGYTF
>TRBV6-2/TRBV6-3|many|NA|TRBJ2-3
TGTGCCAGCAGTTACTCGACTAGCACAGATACGCAGTATTTT
CASSYSTSTDTQYF
>TRBV6-5|once|NA|TRBJ2-6
TGTGCCAGCACGGTACGGTCCTCTGGGGCCAACGTCCTGACTTTC
CASTVRSSGANVLTF
>TRBV4-3|NA|TRBD2|TRBJ2-3
TGCGCCAGCAGCCAAGGAGCGGGACGTACAGATACGCAGTATTTT
CASSQGAGRTDTQYF
>TRBV5-8|few|NA|TRBJ2-2
TGTGCCAGCAGCTTTATTGCCGGGGAGCTGTTTTTT
CASSFIAGELFF
>TRBV6-5|NA|TRBD1|TRBJ1-2
TGTGCCAGCACCAAGGGGACAGACTATGGCTACACCTTC
CASTKGTDYGYTF
>TRBV29-1|NA|TRBD2|TRBJ2-1
TGCAGCGTTGGTTGGGGGGGGTACAATGAGCAGTTCTTC
CSVGWGGYNEQFF
>TRBV7-6|NA|NA|TRBJ2-3
TGTGCCAGCAGCTTAGGGACTGGCCGAGATACGCAGTATTTT
CASSLGTGRDTQYF
>TRBV12-3/TRBV12-4|NA|NA|TRBJ2-7
TGTGCCAGCAGGTACGGGAAGGGCAGCGAGCAGTACTTC
CASRYGKGSEQYF
>TRBV12-5|NA|TRBD2|TRBJ2-7
TGTGCTAGTGGTTGGGGACTAGCGGGGGGGCCTTCCTACGAGCAGTACTTC
CASGWGLAGGPSYEQYF
>TRBV2|once|TRBD1|TRBJ1-6
TGTGCCAGCAGCGGGACAGGGAACGGAAATTCACCCCTCCACTTT
CASSGTGNGNSPLHF
>TRBV6-5|once|NA|TRBJ2-3
TGTGCCAGCAGATCGCCCTCCGGGGATACGCAGTATTTT
CASRSPSGDTQYF
>TRBV30|NA|NA|TRBJ1-1
TGTGCCTGGAGTGTACAGGGCACCCTGAACACTGAAGCTTTCTTT
CAWSVQGTLNTEAFF